This T cell receptor beta chain derives from a study of shared clonotypes between healthy human individuals. Study context: Per donor, three plates held CD4 naive cells, three held CD4 memory, two held CD8 naive and one held CD8 memory. Study-wide points: Generally, naive subsets (rather than memory subsets) showed larger estimated richness.

Germline V lookup: CDR1 SGHTA, CDR2 FQGNSA. The CDR3 length is 15 residues. The V gene end was trimmed by 2 bases and the J gene end by 4 bases; junction bases not matched to a gene: 7. Data came from immunoSEQ multiplex PCR; TCRdb stores just in-frame clones and leaves some out. The sample holds some 2,100,000 clones, approximately 96% seen once. With respect to this clone: The antigen remains unidentified.

Subsets obtained from CD4+ cells comprised CD45RA+ naive and CD45RA-negative memory cells. The chain carries TRBV7-2 and TRBJ2-5; TRBD2 matches at 7 bases. The sample taken for sequencing was naive CD4+ T cells sorted from blood. Subset described: CD45RA+ positively selected. This sequence originates from a man aged 18 to 35 in good health. The CDR3 sequence: CASSLRSSGGETQYF. The CDR3 DNA is TGTGCCAGCAGCTTAAGATCTAGCGGAGGAGAGACCCAGTACTTC. The entire variable domain, with the rest obtained from reference TRBV7-2 and TRBJ2-5, is as follows: GAGVSQSPSNKVTEKGKDVELRCDPISGHTALYWYRQSLGQGLEFLIYFQGNSAPDKSGLPSDRFSAERTGGSVSTLTIQRTQQEDSAVYLCASSLRSSGGETQYFGPGTRLLVL.